The next 21 T cell receptor beta chains were all read from a single sample in a study of blood T cell repertoires in COVID-19. Assay used: immunoSEQ multiplex PCR; TCRdb lists only in-frame clones, some missing. The sample has more than 15,000 clones, approximately 88% seen once; the top ten hold about 3%. Source material: peripheral blood. The receptors originated from a human donor in a cohort sampled during active COVID-19.

The rearrangement joins TRBV5-4 to TRBJ1-1; D is ambiguous. This CDR3 has 13 residues. V was clipped by 3 bases and J by 0 bases, with 6 bases between them. The germline CDR1 and CDR2 sequences are SGHNT and YYREEE (reference sequence). In nucleotides, the CDR3 is TGTGCCAGCAGCTCACTTATGAACACTGAAGCTTTCTTT. Translation: CASSSLMNTEAFF. Full variable domain (remainder filled in from reference TRBV5-4 and TRBJ1-1): ETGVTQSPTHLIKTRGQQVTLRCSSQSGHNTVSWYQQALGQGPQFIFQYYREEENGRGNFPPRFSGLQFPNYSSELNVNALELDDSALYLCASSSLMNTEAFFGQGTRLTVV.

V usage is TRBV11-2 and J usage is TRBJ2-3; 15 nucleotides match TRBD2. This CDR3 has 19 amino acids. CDR1 is SGHAT and CDR2 is FQNNGV in the germline V gene. The trim removed 4 bases at V and 2 bases at J, leaving 10 bases unmatched. The CDR3 loop is CASSSGLAGGPGTTDTQYF. DNA of the CDR3: TGTGCCAGCAGCTCAGGACTAGCGGGAGGGCCCGGTACCACAGATACGCAGTATTTT.

The chain employs TRBV6-1 and TRBJ2-1; tentative D call: TRBD2 (6 bases). V was shortened by 2 bases and J by 3 bases, with 20 bases between the two germline ends. Germline CDR1 reads MNHNS; CDR2 reads SASEGT. CDR3 size: 18 residues. Here the CDR3 DNA reads TGTGCCAGCAGTGAAAGTACCGCGGGATCCTTCTACTACAATGAGCAGTTCTTC. It encodes CASSESTAGSFYYNEQFF.

The chain links TRBV10-2 to TRBJ2-7; 7 nucleotides line up with TRBD1. The CDR3 has 13 residues. The V and J ends lost 5 bases and 4 bases, in that order; junction bases with no gene match: 5. Looked up from germline, CDR1 is WSHSY and CDR2 is SAAADI. This CDR3 reads CASSRQGDYEQYF. The CDR3 coding sequence is TGCGCCAGCAGTCGACAGGGAGATTACGAGCAGTACTTC.

Here the CDR3 DNA reads TGTGCCAGTAGTATTCAGTTCTCGCAGTTCTTC. This sequence encodes CASSIQFSQFF. The gene calls are TRBV19 and TRBJ2-1; D remains ambiguous. V was trimmed by 3 bases and J by 12 bases, leaving 9 bases between them. This CDR3 contains 11 residues. Germline assignment: CDR1 LNHDA and CDR2 SQIVND (reference sequence). Full variable domain (missing parts from reference TRBV19 and TRBJ2-1): DGGITQSPKYLFRKEGQNVTLSCEQNLNHDAMYWYRQDPGQGLRLIYYSQIVNDFQKGDIAEGYSVSREKKESFPLTVTSAQKNPTAFYLCASSIQFSQFFGPGTRLTVL.

The V gene is TRBV20-1, the J gene TRBJ1-2; 7 positions match TRBD1. Germline V gene data show CDR1 as DFQATT and CDR2 as SNEGSKA (reference sequence). J gave up 6 bases and V 3 bases, and 10 bases lay outside the gene matches. This CDR3 has 14 residues. CDR3 residues: CSASGRSQGDGYTF. The CDR3 coding sequence is TGCAGTGCTAGTGGTCGCTCCCAGGGGGATGGCTACACCTTC.

V and J are TRBV18 and TRBJ2-3, with D maybe TRBD1 (6 bases). This CDR3 has 15 amino acids. From germline, CDR1 is KGHSH and CDR2 LQKENI. The V gene lost 3 bases and the J gene lost 4 bases, with 14 bases spanning the gap. Here the CDR3 reads CASSPTVEGADTQYF. CDR3 in DNA: TGTGCCAGCTCACCGACGGTTGAGGGGGCAGATACGCAGTATTTT.

This chain connects TRBV6-5 to TRBJ2-3; TRBD2 matches 7 bases. The germline CDR1 and CDR2 sequences are MNHEY and SVGAGI. V shed 2 bases and J 5 bases; nucleotides not matched to a gene: 7. The CDR3 covers 15 residues. This CDR3 is CASSYGGSRGDTQYF. The CDR3 DNA reads TGTGCCAGCAGTTACGGCGGGAGTAGGGGAGATACGCAGTATTTT.

The rearrangement joins TRBV2 to TRBJ2-1; 9 nucleotides line up with TRBD2. Trimming cost V 2 bases and J 6 bases; bases outside gene matches: 5. Germline CDR1 SNHLY, CDR2 FYNNEI. This CDR3 has 15 amino acids. CDR3 residues: CASSEWERGANEQFF. Written as DNA, the CDR3 is TGTGCCAGCAGTGAATGGGAGCGGGGGGCCAATGAGCAGTTCTTC.

J is TRBJ1-2 and V is TRBV3-1 (or the pseudogene TRBV3-2); D not certain. Germline V gives CDR1 LGHDT, CDR2 YNNKEL (reference sequence). The CDR3 is made up of 13 amino acids. Trimming took 1 base from V and 7 from J, leaving 10 bases between them. As DNA, the CDR3 is TGTGCCAGCAGCCAAGCAAACCGGGGTGGCTACACCTTC. Translated, it gives CASSQANRGGYTF.

The J gene is TRBJ2-7, the V gene TRBV6-2 or TRBV6-3; D possibly corresponds to TRBD1 (5 bases). The CDR3 is 16 amino acids. Germline assignment: CDR1 MNHEY and CDR2 SVGEGT. Trimming left V 4 bases short and J 0 bases short, with 16 bases between. CDR3 sequence reads: CASSFRRGLSSYEQYF. In DNA, the CDR3 is TGTGCCAGCAGTTTTCGAAGGGGCCTAAGCTCCTACGAGCAGTACTTC.

The rearrangement joins TRBV19 to TRBJ1-5, with no clear D. Deletions cut 2 bases from V and 7 bases from J, with 15 bases between. The CDR3 extends over 15 amino acids. Germline-derived CDR1 and CDR2 are LNHDA and SQIVND (reference sequence). Here the CDR3 reads CASSIYGENRQPQHF. The CDR3 coding sequence is TGTGCCAGTAGTATATACGGGGAAAACAGACAGCCCCAGCATTTT.

The chain couples TRBV9 to TRBJ2-1; D is possibly TRBD1 (5 bases). Trimming stripped 0 bases from V and 1 base from J, with 8 bases between. Germline-derived CDR1 and CDR2 are SGDLS and YYNGEE. This CDR3 is built from 15 residues. In DNA, the CDR3 is TGTGCCAGCAGCGTAGTTCAGGGATCCTACAATGAGCAGTTCTTC. It is translated as CASSVVQGSYNEQFF.

The J gene is TRBJ1-3, the V gene TRBV5-6; 7 bases align to TRBD1. The trim removed 6 bases at V and 4 bases at J, leaving 7 bases unmatched. Germline loops: CDR1 SGHDT, CDR2 YYEEEE. CDR3 length equals 14 residues. CDR3 protein: CASTQQGLGNTIYF. CDR3 nucleotide sequence: TGTGCCAGCACCCAACAGGGGTTAGGAAACACCATATATTTT.

CDR3: CASRRQGNSPLHF. As DNA, the CDR3 is TGTGCCAGCAGACGACAGGGTAATTCACCCCTCCACTTT. The genes are TRBV5-6 and TRBJ1-6; TRBD1 aligns across 7 bases. The CDR3 is 13 residues long. The V gene end was trimmed by 5 bases and the J gene end by 6 bases; junction bases not matched to a gene: 2. Looked up from germline, CDR1 is SGHDT and CDR2 is YYEEEE.

This clone came up once. The genes are TRBV27 and TRBJ2-1; TRBD2 matches at 10 bases. This CDR3 has 15 residues. In germline, CDR1 is MNHEY, CDR2 SMNVEV (reference sequence). J lost 7 bases, V lost 0 bases, and 3 bases had no gene match. CDR3 loop: CASSLSASGRNEQFF. The CDR3 nucleotides read TGTGCCAGCAGTTTATCGGCTAGCGGGAGAAATGAGCAGTTCTTC.

The chain has TRBV6-5 and TRBJ2-3; possible D gene TRBD2, 6 bases. V was cut by 2 bases and J by 0 bases, with 9 bases left in between. The CDR3 consists of 15 residues. CDR1 is MNHEY, CDR2 SVGAGI, per germline. CDR3 nucleotides: TGTGCCAGCAGTTACGCGGCGGGAAGCACAGATACGCAGTATTTT. Translated, it gives CASSYAAGSTDTQYF.

The chain recombines TRBV19 with TRBJ1-1, with D tentatively TRBD1 (6 bases). The germline V gene has CDR1 LNHDA and CDR2 SQIVND (reference sequence). Trimming shortened V by 4 bases and J by 1 base, and 13 bases separated the two germline ends. This CDR3 contains 15 residues. The CDR3 region is CASSTKGHQNTEAFF. Written as DNA, the CDR3 is TGTGCCAGTAGTACCAAGGGACACCAGAACACTGAAGCTTTCTTT.

The rearrangement joins TRBV5-4 to TRBJ2-7; a weak D match, TRBD1 (5 bases). CDR1 and CDR2 (germline): SGHNT, YYREEE (reference sequence). The V end was cut by 4 bases, the J end by 0 bases, with 14 bases between. The CDR3 sequence is 15 residues long. The CDR3 loop reads CASSPREKSSYEQYF. CDR3 coding DNA: TGTGCCAGCAGCCCCAGGGAAAAGAGCTCCTACGAGCAGTACTTC.

This clone was found once. V is TRBV11-2 and J is TRBJ2-5; 8 bases agree with TRBD1. Germline lookup yields CDR1 SGHAT and CDR2 FQNNGV. The junction had 5 bases not matched to a gene; V was cut back by 3 bases and J by 5 bases. The CDR3 loop spans 14 amino acids. CDR3 in DNA: TGTGCCAGCAGCTTGTGGACAGGGATGGAGACCCAGTACTTC. Its protein product is CASSLWTGMETQYF.

This clone was recorded a few times. The rearrangement links TRBV9 to TRBJ1-1; a possible D gene is TRBD1 (6 bases). The CDR3 is 15 residues long. V dropped 4 bases and J dropped 0 bases, with 13 bases sitting between them. The germline CDR1 and CDR2 sequences are SGDLS and YYNGEE. The CDR3 reads CASSLTGDMNTEAFF. CDR3 in DNA: TGTGCCAGCAGCTTGACAGGAGATATGAACACTGAAGCTTTCTTT.